Sequencing of this T cell receptor beta chain was carried out in a study of CD8+ T cells in alopecia areata. Following RNA extraction, reverse transcription yielded cDNA that acted as the sequencing template. The protocol was immunoSEQ multiplex PCR, while the TCRdb copy is restricted to in-frame clones and leaves out a portion. The sample includes 200,000 to 250,000 clones, about 61% of them seen just once. General study results and limits: Normal skin's resident alphabeta T cells are sequenced alongside lesional scalp T cells. Researchers reported that TCR sharing among patients proved less clear than in mice, possibly HLA-linked. Normal scalp showed lower clonality than lesional scalp, especially alopecia totalis/universalis.

The V gene lost 7 bases and the J gene lost 8 bases, with 15 bases spanning the gap. Looked up from germline, CDR1 is SEHNR and CDR2 is FQNEAQ (reference sequence). This CDR3 is 13 amino acids long. PBMCs yielded sorted CD4+ and CD8+ T cells. In its sample, this clone was seen a few times. As yet, its antigen is unknown. V and J are TRBV7-9 and TRBJ2-4, with a possible D match to TRBD2 (6 bases). The TCR originated in a human donor in good health. The source material was CD8+ T cells sorted from blood. The CDR3 loop is CASTTPREDIQYF. As DNA, the CDR3 is TGTGCCAGCACCACTCCGAGGGAGGACATTCAGTACTTC.